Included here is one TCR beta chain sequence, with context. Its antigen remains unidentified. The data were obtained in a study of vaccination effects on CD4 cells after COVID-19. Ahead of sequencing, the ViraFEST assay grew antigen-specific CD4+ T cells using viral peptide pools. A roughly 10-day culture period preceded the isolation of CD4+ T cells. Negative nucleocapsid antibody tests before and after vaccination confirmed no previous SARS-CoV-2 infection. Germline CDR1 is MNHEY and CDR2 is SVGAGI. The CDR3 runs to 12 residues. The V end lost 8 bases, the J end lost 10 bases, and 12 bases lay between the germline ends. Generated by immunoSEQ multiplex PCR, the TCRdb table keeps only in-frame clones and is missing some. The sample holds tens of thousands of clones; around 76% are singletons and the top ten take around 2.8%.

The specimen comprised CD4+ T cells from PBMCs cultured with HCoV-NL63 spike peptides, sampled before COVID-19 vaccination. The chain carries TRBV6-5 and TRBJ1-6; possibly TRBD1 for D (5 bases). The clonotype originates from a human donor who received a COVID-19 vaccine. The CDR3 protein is CASAGTGSPLHF. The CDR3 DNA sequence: TGTGCCAGCGCCGGGACGGGGTCACCCCTCCACTTT.